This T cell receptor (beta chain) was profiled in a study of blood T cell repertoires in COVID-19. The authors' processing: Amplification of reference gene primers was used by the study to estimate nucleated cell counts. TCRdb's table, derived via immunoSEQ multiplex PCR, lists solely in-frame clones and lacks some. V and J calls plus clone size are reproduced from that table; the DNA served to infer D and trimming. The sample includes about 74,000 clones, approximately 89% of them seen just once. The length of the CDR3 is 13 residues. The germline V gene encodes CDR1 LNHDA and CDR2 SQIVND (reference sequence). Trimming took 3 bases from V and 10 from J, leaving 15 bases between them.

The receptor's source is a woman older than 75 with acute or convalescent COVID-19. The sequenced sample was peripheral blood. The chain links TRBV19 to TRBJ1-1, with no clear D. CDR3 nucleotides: TGTGCCAGTAGTATTTTTCGGGGATCAGGAGCTTTCTTT. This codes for CASSIFRGSGAFF.